This TCR beta chain was recorded in a study of OX40 agonist ivuxolimab in advanced cancers. At the level of the study: Patients were given ivuxolimab, an antibody that agonizes OX40 (CD134). All patients had ivuxolimab intravenously every 2 weeks at 0.01 to 10 mg/kg.

With regard to this clone: Its target is not known.

Profiled with immunoSEQ multiplex PCR; TCRdb holds only in-frame clones, not every one. The sample consists of roughly 100,000 clones, more than 90% of them appearing once. Points from the study as a whole: Antigens targeted by the expanded peripheral T cells were not determined.

The germline CDR1 and CDR2 sequences are LNHDA and SQIVND (reference sequence). The CDR3 runs to 13 residues. Trimming pared 1 base from V and 2 bases from J, leaving 6 bases between. This TCR derives from an adult with an advanced solid tumor such as melanoma, head and neck, liver or kidney cancer. The source was CD4+ or CD8+ T cells sorted from blood, collected in a trial of the OX40 agonist ivuxolimab. The chain is built from TRBV19 and TRBJ2-7; no firm D call. The CDR3 sequence: CASSIARTYEQYF. CDR3 bases: TGTGCCAGTAGTATAGCCAGGACCTACGAGCAGTACTTC.